This T cell receptor (beta chain) was captured in a study of T-cell reconstitution after alpha-beta-depleted transplantation in children. A library of TCRbeta sequences, prepared with unique molecular identifiers, was generated. Via MiXCR, TCRdb re-called the PCR reads, giving one row per CDR3 protein. Of about 980,000 distinct CDR3 sequences in the sample, under 30% were seen once. The sample was PBMCs, mostly from graft donor cells, taken 360 days after TCRalphabeta/CD19-depleted stem cell transplant. The TCR sequence derives from a boy younger than two who had a stem cell transplant for SCID, so the T cells may come from the graft donor.

This chain's CDR3 is CASSQDSGAPLHF. Here the CDR3 DNA reads TGTGCCAGCAGCCAAGATTCGGGTGCCCCCCTCCACTTT. This chain connects TRBV4-2 to TRBJ1-6; D call uncertain. V lost 0 bases and J 13 bases, leaving 10 bases between the germline ends. Germline values: CDR1 LGHNA, CDR2 YNFKEQ. The length of the CDR3 is 13 residues.